Sequencing of this T cell receptor (beta chain) was carried out in a study of shared clonotypes between healthy human individuals. As for the study in general: For every donor, three CD4 naive, three CD4 memory, two CD8 naive and one CD8 memory plates were used.

Naive CD8 cells lacked CD45RO and underwent positive selection for CCR7, leaving out terminally differentiated effector memory CD45RA+ cells. Adults of Caucasian background living in Nashville, Tennessee made up all donors. Clones were sequenced by immunoSEQ multiplex PCR, and TCRdb holds only the in-frame ones, with some missing. The sample includes around 580,000 clones, 98% of them seen just once. Sequenced sample: naive CD8+ T cells sorted from blood. The TCR comes from a man younger than 45 in good health.

The CDR3 DNA reads as TGTGCCATGGGACCAATATCCTACGAGCAGTACTTC. Protein sequence: CAMGPISYEQYF. The J gene is TRBJ2-7, the V gene TRBV10-3; D could derive from TRBD1 or TRBD2 (5 bases each). V dropped 9 bases and J dropped 1 base, with 10 bases sitting between them. The germline CDR1 and CDR2 sequences are ENHRY and SYGVKD. The CDR3 has 12 amino acids.